The T cell receptor (beta chain) described here comes from a study of identical twins. TCRdb independently ran MiXCR on the 5' RACE reads; one entry per CDR3 protein. The sample consists of over 200,000 distinct CDR3 sequences, approximately 7.1% of them appearing once. This clonotype has at least ten counts. The target antigen is unknown. Notes on the study in general: Beta out-of-frame twin sharing showed a weaker excess.

The same sample was also used in a study of T cells expressing NK-cell markers.

Sequencing was carried out using CD8+ T cells sorted from blood. This receptor was identified in a woman aged 18-29 years in good health.

Here the CDR3 DNA reads TGTGCCAGCAGCCTGATCAACGGCGCTGACTATGGCTACACCTTC. Translated: CASSLINGADYGYTF. The chain couples TRBV3-1 to TRBJ1-2, with D unclear. Looked up from germline, CDR1 is LGHDT and CDR2 is YNNKEL (reference sequence). The V gene lost 4 bases and the J gene lost 3 bases, with 15 bases spanning the gap. CDR3 length equals 15 residues.